A single sample gave rise to the 20 T cell receptor beta chains below, sequenced in a study of blood T cell repertoires in COVID-19 (dated by TCRdb to the early 2020s). The library was obtained by the immunoSEQ multiplex PCR assay. TCRdb provides this immuneACCESS table in a form limited to in-frame rearrangements. Some clones are lacking; in checked studies, under half of them reflect an unresolved V gene, and why the rest are absent is not known. The table for this sample lists some 150,000 clones; around 80% of them were counted only once. Of the sample, 10% to 15% falls within the top ten clones. The sequencing input was peripheral blood. The receptors stem from a man aged 55 to 70 with active or convalescent COVID-19.

The chain is built from TRBV5-5 and TRBJ2-7; 7 nucleotides agree with TRBD1. Germline V gene data show CDR1 as SGHKS and CDR2 as YYEKEE (reference sequence). The CDR3 loop spans 16 amino acids. Trimming took 4 bases from V and 2 from J; bases not matched to a gene: 12. CDR3 residues: CASSALDRADPYEQYF. The CDR3 DNA is TGTGCCAGCAGCGCGTTAGACAGGGCCGACCCCTACGAGCAGTACTTC.

CDR3 protein: CASTDSTGIQETQYF. The CDR3 region has the DNA TGTGCCAGCACCGATTCAACGGGAATTCAAGAGACCCAGTACTTC. V gene TRBV28 combines with J gene TRBJ2-5; the D gene is possibly TRBD2 (5 bases). Trimming took off 7 bases at V and 2 bases at J, with 17 bases between the two ends. This CDR3 region has 15 residues. Germline CDR1 MDHEN, CDR2 SYDVKM.

CDR3 sequence reads: CASSYGAHNYGYTF. Written as DNA, the CDR3 is TGTGCCAGCAGTTACGGGGCCCATAACTATGGCTACACCTTC. The chain employs TRBV6-2 or TRBV6-3 and TRBJ1-2; perhaps TRBD1 as D (5 bases). Germline loops: CDR1 MNHEY, CDR2 SVGEGT. V lost 2 bases and J lost 1, with 8 bases in between. The CDR3 extends over 14 amino acids.

V is TRBV28 and J is TRBJ2-6; TRBD2 aligns across 9 bases. Per the germline V gene, CDR1 is MDHEN and CDR2 is SYDVKM. The CDR3 sequence is 18 residues long. V shed 5 bases and J 1 base; nucleotides not matched to a gene: 9. The CDR3 nucleotides read TGTGCCAGCAGTCCATTGTGGCGGGAGGGGTCTGGGGCCAACGTCCTGACTTTC. Its translation is CASSPLWREGSGANVLTF.

V is TRBV2 and J is TRBJ1-6; perhaps TRBD1 as D (6 bases). The CDR3 extends over 15 amino acids. From germline, CDR1 is SNHLY and CDR2 FYNNEI. V lost 6 bases, J lost 11 bases, and 20 bases lay in between. DNA of the CDR3: TGTGCCAGCAGAAACCGGGACATAATAAACCCACCCCTCCACTTT. Residues: CASRNRDIINPPLHF.

This clone was recorded at least ten times. The chain employs TRBV5-1 and TRBJ2-7; TRBD2 agrees at 10 bases. Germline V gives CDR1 SGHRS, CDR2 YFSETQ. There are 16 residues in the CDR3. V lost 4 bases, J lost 4 bases, and 11 bases stayed unmatched. CDR3 sequence reads: CASSATPSGSSYEQYF. CDR3 sequence (DNA): TGCGCCAGCAGCGCAACCCCTAGCGGGAGTAGTTACGAGCAGTACTTC.

This clone has a single count. V and J are TRBV15 and TRBJ2-5; perhaps TRBD2 as D (5 bases). Germline V lookup: CDR1 LNHNV, CDR2 YYDKDF (reference sequence). The CDR3 is 15 residues long. V gave up 1 base and J gave up 5 bases, with 14 bases separating them. The DNA of the CDR3 is TGTGCCACCAGCAGAGGGCTCGGGGTGGGGGAGACCCAGTACTTC. The encoded protein is CATSRGLGVGETQYF.

In its sample, this clone was seen a few times. The chain uses TRBV18 and TRBJ1-4; possible D gene TRBD1, 6 bases. Looked up from germline, CDR1 is KGHSH and CDR2 is LQKENI. The V end lost 1 base, the J end lost 8 bases, and 14 bases lay between the germline ends. This CDR3 comprises 15 residues. The CDR3 loop is CASSPQLDREEKLFF. CDR3 sequence (DNA): TGTGCCAGCTCACCACAGCTGGACAGAGAAGAAAAACTGTTTTTT.

This chain links TRBV19 with TRBJ2-3; D is possibly TRBD2 (5 bases). Germline assignment: CDR1 LNHDA and CDR2 SQIVND (reference sequence). The CDR3 runs 14 residues. V was shortened by 4 bases and J by 2 bases, with 10 bases between the two germline ends. The CDR3 DNA reads as TGTGCCAGTAGTAAGAACGGGAACACAGATACGCAGTATTTT. Translated: CASSKNGNTDTQYF. Complete variable domain (other parts from reference TRBV19 and TRBJ2-3): DGGITQSPKYLFRKEGQNVTLSCEQNLNHDAMYWYRQDPGQGLRLIYYSQIVNDFQKGDIAEGYSVSREKKESFPLTVTSAQKNPTAFYLCASSKNGNTDTQYFGPGTRLTVL.

The chain employs TRBV5-5 and TRBJ2-7; no clear D gene. Germline CDR1 reads SGHKS; CDR2 reads YYEKEE (reference sequence). The V end lost 3 bases, the J end lost 4 bases, and 11 bases lay between the germline ends. This CDR3 is 13 amino acids long. CDR3 DNA sequence: TGTGCCAGCAGCTCCGGGTCCTTATACGAGCAGTACTTC. Translation gives CASSSGSLYEQYF.

The V call is TRBV5-1, the J call TRBJ1-4; D is undetermined. The CDR3 totals 15 residues. The germline CDR1 and CDR2 sequences are SGHRS and YFSETQ. V was trimmed by 0 bases and J by 6 bases, leaving 12 bases between them. The CDR3 DNA sequence: TGCGCCAGCAGCTTGGCCCAAGCATCCGATGAAAAACTGTTTTTT. Protein: CASSLAQASDEKLFF.

This chain links TRBV18 with TRBJ1-5; 9 bases are a match to TRBD1. The CDR3 runs 16 residues. V lost 4 bases to trimming and J lost 5 bases; unmatched junction nucleotides: 9. The germline gives CDR1 KGHSH, CDR2 LQKENI. This chain's CDR3 is CASSLSGTGLDQPQHF. CDR3 DNA: TGTGCCAGCTCACTCTCCGGGACAGGGTTAGATCAGCCCCAGCATTTT.

The chain uses TRBV28 and TRBJ2-3; TRBD1 matches at 11 bases. After removal of 2 bases from V and 0 bases from J, the junction contained 4 bases not matched to a gene. The CDR3 totals 17 residues. CDR1 and CDR2 from the germline V gene are MDHEN and SYDVKM. This CDR3 reads CASSLAGQGASTDTQYF. The CDR3 nucleotides are TGTGCCAGCAGTTTAGCTGGACAGGGGGCGAGCACAGATACGCAGTATTTT. The full variable domain, with the rest looked up from reference TRBV28 and TRBJ2-3, is DVKVTQSSRYLVKRTGEKVFLECVQDMDHENMFWYRQDPGLGLRLIYFSYDVKMKEKGDIPEGYSVSREKKERFSLILESASTNQTSMYLCASSLAGQGASTDTQYFGPGTRLTVL.

As DNA, the CDR3 is TGTGCCAGCAGCTTACACGCCGACAACCACGAGCAGTACTTC. This encodes CASSLHADNHEQYF. The V gene is TRBV7-2, the J gene TRBJ2-7; D is undetermined. Trimming removed 2 bases from V and 5 bases from J, with 13 bases in between. The germline gives CDR1 SGHTA, CDR2 FQGNSA. This CDR3 is 14 amino acids long.

This clone was picked up a small number of times. This chain uses TRBV5-1 with TRBJ2-2; 7 nucleotides match TRBD1. Germline trimming cut 4 bases from V and 7 bases from J; bases unmatched to any gene: 7. The CDR3 spans 14 residues. Germline V gene sequence: CDR1 SGHRS, CDR2 YFSETQ. DNA for the CDR3: TGCGCCAGCAGCCCTACAGGGGACGACGGGGAGCTGTTTTTT. It codes for CASSPTGDDGELFF.

The chain recombines TRBV20-1 with TRBJ1-4, with D unresolved. The germline V and J ends were trimmed by 1 base and 12 bases, with 9 bases remaining between them. Germline lookup yields CDR1 DFQATT and CDR2 SNEGSKA (reference sequence). The CDR3 covers 11 residues. The CDR3, as DNA: TGCAGTGCTAGAGTTCTAACGGAACTGTTTTTT. It encodes CSARVLTELFF.

The V call is TRBV5-1, the J call TRBJ1-1, with D tentatively TRBD1 (6 bases). Germline CDR1 is SGHRS and CDR2 is YFSETQ. The CDR3 totals 15 residues. V was pared by 0 bases and J by 1 base, with 10 bases between. The CDR3 reads CASSLEGGQNTEAFF. The CDR3 nucleotides read TGCGCCAGCAGCTTGGAAGGGGGACAGAACACTGAAGCTTTCTTT.

V gene TRBV6-9 combines with J gene TRBJ2-7, with TRBD2 identical over 9 bases. Germline V gives CDR1 MNHGY, CDR2 SVAAGI. CDR3 size: 14 residues. Trimming removed 9 bases from V and 1 base from J; junction bases left unmatched: 7. DNA for the CDR3: TGTGCCAGGTACGAGCGGGAGGAATCCTACGAGCAGTACTTC. Encoded protein: CARYEREESYEQYF.

The chain recombines TRBV5-4 with TRBJ2-1; the match to TRBD1 covers 11 bases. This CDR3 is built from 15 residues. After removal of 3 bases from V and 8 bases from J, the junction contained 7 bases not matched to a gene. Germline V gene lookup returns CDR1 SGHNT and CDR2 YYREEE (reference sequence). The CDR3 nucleotides read TGTGCCAGCAGCTCCCGGACAGGGGGCAGGGATGAGCAGTTCTTC. Its protein is CASSSRTGGRDEQFF.

The rearrangement links TRBV2 to TRBJ1-3, with a tentative D call TRBD1 (5 bases). CDR3 length: 16 amino acids. V lost 5 bases to trimming and J lost 0 bases, with 14 bases between them. CDR1 and CDR2 (germline): SNHLY, FYNNEI. CDR3 residues: CASSWGEATSGNTIYF. Here the CDR3 DNA reads TGTGCCAGCAGTTGGGGGGAGGCTACCTCTGGAAACACCATATATTTT.